Listed here are 17 T cell receptor beta chains from one sample, sequenced in a study of T cell responses to AZD1222 COVID-19 vaccine. Generated by immunoSEQ multiplex PCR, the TCRdb table keeps only in-frame clones and is missing some. The sample yields about 160,000 clones, approximately 90% seen once. The sequencing here drew on peripheral blood, taken on day 0 of AZD1222 vaccination. The receptors derive from an adult in good health.

This clone was counted a single time. This chain links TRBV5-3 with TRBJ1-2; 7 bases line up with TRBD1. Being an ORF, TRBV5-3 has a function that is uncertain. Trimming took 1 base from V and 8 from J; bases not matched to a gene: 8. This CDR3 is 14 amino acids long. The CDR3 spells CARSLRQGSWGYTF. The CDR3 DNA follows: TGTGCCAGAAGCTTGAGACAGGGATCCTGGGGCTACACCTTC.

The V and J genes are TRBV19 and TRBJ2-7, with a weak D call TRBD2 (7 bases). The V and J ends lost 6 bases and 3 bases respectively, with 18 bases between them. The CDR3 length is 15 residues. Germline values: CDR1 LNHDA, CDR2 SQIVND (reference sequence). The CDR3 loop reads CASRPGEGGIYEQYF. DNA of the CDR3: TGTGCCAGTAGACCCGGGGAGGGGGGAATCTACGAGCAGTACTTC.

The V and J genes are TRBV5-1 and TRBJ2-2; 10 bases agree with TRBD1. Trimming took 6 bases from V and 3 from J; bases not matched to a gene: 5. This CDR3 has 15 residues. Germline CDR1 is SGHRS and CDR2 is YFSETQ. CDR3 sequence reads: CASTGTGDHTGELFF. CDR3 DNA: TGCGCCAGCACTGGGACAGGGGACCACACCGGGGAGCTGTTTTTT.

This rearrangement joins TRBV18 to TRBJ1-2; no definite D call. The V gene's germline CDR1 is KGHSH and CDR2 LQKENI. CDR3 size: 13 residues. The V gene lost 4 bases and the J gene lost 0 bases, with 6 bases spanning the gap. CDR3 amino acids: CASSQIANYGYTF. The CDR3 coding sequence is TGTGCCAGCTCACAAATAGCTAACTATGGCTACACCTTC.

The rearrangement uses TRBV5-4 and TRBJ2-1; D may be TRBD1 or TRBD2 (5 bases each). The CDR3 totals 13 residues. Germline V gives CDR1 SGHNT, CDR2 YYREEE (reference sequence). Between the trimmed V and J ends, which lost 3 bases and 9 bases, there was a span of 13 bases. CDR3 sequence: CASSSPGDGEQFF. The CDR3 nucleotides are TGTGCCAGCAGCTCACCCGGGGACGGTGAGCAGTTCTTC.

This chain joins TRBV11-2 and TRBJ2-3, with 8 bases matching TRBD2. V was clipped by 3 bases and J by 0 bases; unmatched bases: 2. The CDR3 sequence is 15 residues long. CDR1 and CDR2 (germline): SGHAT, FQNNGV. CDR3: CASSFTSGSTDTQYF. The DNA of the CDR3 is TGTGCCAGCAGCTTTACTAGCGGTAGCACAGATACGCAGTATTTT.

The chain is built from TRBV11-1 and TRBJ2-1; D is possibly TRBD2 (6 bases). The ends were cut back, 4 bases at V and 0 bases at J, with 13 bases in the middle. Germline CDR1 is SGHAT and CDR2 is FQDESV (reference sequence). The CDR3 covers 16 residues. CDR3 amino acids: CASSSSRDSSYNEQFF. The CDR3, as DNA: TGTGCCAGCAGCTCCTCGAGGGACTCCTCCTACAATGAGCAGTTCTTC.

The chain uses TRBV5-1 and TRBJ1-2, with 9 bases identical to TRBD1. This CDR3 has 14 residues. J lost 4 bases, V lost 3 bases, and 4 bases had no gene match. Germline lookup yields CDR1 SGHRS and CDR2 YFSETQ. CDR3 region: CASSWGQGFYGYTF. The CDR3 DNA sequence: TGCGCCAGCAGCTGGGGACAGGGTTTCTATGGCTACACCTTC. Filled out from reference TRBV5-1 and TRBJ1-2, the complete variable domain reads KAGVTQTPRYLIKTRGQQVTLSCSPISGHRSVSWYQQTPGQGLQFLFEYFSETQRNKGNFPGRFSGRQFSNSRSEMNVSTLELGDSALYLCASSWGQGFYGYTFGSGTRLTVV.

This clone was picked up one time. CDR3 nucleotide sequence: TGCAGCGTTTTCGGCTGGGAGGGCGGGGAGCTGTTTTTT. Residues: CSVFGWEGGELFF. This chain joins TRBV29-1 and TRBJ2-2, with 7 nucleotides matching TRBD2. The V segment lost 5 bases and the J segment 7 bases; nucleotides outside the gene matches: 7. Germline loops: CDR1 SQVTM, CDR2 ANQGSEA. The CDR3 is 13 residues long.

The V call is TRBV18, the J call TRBJ1-1; no definite D call. Germline-derived CDR1 and CDR2 are KGHSH and LQKENI. Trimming pared 1 base from V and 11 bases from J, leaving 8 bases between. The CDR3 covers 11 residues. CDR3 loop: CASSPRVGAFF. CDR3 bases: TGTGCCAGCTCACCACGGGTCGGGGCTTTCTTT. The whole variable domain, filled in from reference TRBV18 and TRBJ1-1, reads NAGVMQNPRHLVRRRGQEARLRCSPMKGHSHVYWYRQLPEEGLKFMVYLQKENIIDESGMPKERFSAEFPKEGPSILRIQQVVRGDSAAYFCASSPRVGAFFGQGTRLTVV.

The V call is TRBV5-1, the J call TRBJ1-2; possible D gene TRBD1, 5 bases. Trimming shortened V by 0 bases and J by 5 bases, and 11 bases separated the two germline ends. CDR3 length: 14 amino acids. Germline values: CDR1 SGHRS, CDR2 YFSETQ. The CDR3 coding sequence is TGCGCCAGCAGCTTGGTCGGGGAGGGGTATGGCTACACCTTC. Encoded protein: CASSLVGEGYGYTF. Full variable domain (missing parts from reference TRBV5-1 and TRBJ1-2): KAGVTQTPRYLIKTRGQQVTLSCSPISGHRSVSWYQQTPGQGLQFLFEYFSETQRNKGNFPGRFSGRQFSNSRSEMNVSTLELGDSALYLCASSLVGEGYGYTFGSGTRLTVV.

This chain connects TRBV6-5 to TRBJ1-2; D perhaps matches TRBD1 (6 bases). Germline CDR1 MNHEY, CDR2 SVGAGI. Trimming pared 4 bases from V and 5 bases from J, leaving 20 bases between. CDR3 length equals 16 residues. As DNA, the CDR3 is TGTGCCAGCAGTTCGACAAAGACAGGAGAAACGTATGGCTACACCTTC. Encoded protein: CASSSTKTGETYGYTF.

J is TRBJ2-7 and V is TRBV2; TRBD1 matches 7 bases. This CDR3 is built from 15 residues. J lost 0 bases, V lost 5 bases, and 7 bases had no gene match. Germline loops: CDR1 SNHLY, CDR2 FYNNEI. The CDR3 reads CASSRFRQGSYEQYF. The CDR3 nucleotides are TGTGCCAGCAGTAGATTCCGACAGGGCTCCTACGAGCAGTACTTC.

This clone was observed once. The chain joins TRBV10-3 to TRBJ2-6; no reliable D call. The CDR3 covers 15 residues. The V gene lost 0 bases and the J gene lost 0 bases, with 3 bases spanning the gap. Germline CDR1 ENHRY, CDR2 SYGVKD. The CDR3 spells CAISESRSGANVLTF. The CDR3 bases are TGTGCCATCAGTGAGTCCCGCTCTGGGGCCAACGTCCTGACTTTC.

CDR3 DNA: TGTGCCAGCAGCGCGTCGGCTCGGACTGAAGCTTTCTTT. Protein sequence: CASSASARTEAFF. The genes are TRBV5-8 and TRBJ1-1; D call uncertain. Germline values: CDR1 SGHTS, CDR2 YDEGEE. CDR3 length equals 13 residues. The germline V and J ends were trimmed by 4 bases and 5 bases, with 12 bases remaining between them.

The chain joins TRBV28 to TRBJ2-2; D uncertain. This CDR3 is 15 amino acids long. Trimming cost V 3 bases and J 4 bases, with 12 bases left between them. Germline CDR1 is MDHEN and CDR2 is SYDVKM. The CDR3 bases are TGTGCCAGCAGTTTGGTTAAAGGCGGCACCGGGGAGCTGTTTTTT. It codes for CASSLVKGGTGELFF.

This sequence joins TRBV19 and TRBJ2-7; 8 nucleotides match TRBD2. CDR1 and CDR2 (germline): LNHDA, SQIVND (reference sequence). The CDR3 is 15 residues long. The J segment lost 4 bases and the V segment lost 1 base, leaving 6 bases of the junction unmatched. The CDR3 DNA reads TGTGCCAGTAGTATAGCCCAGCGGGAGCAGTACGAGCAGTACTTC. Its protein product is CASSIAQREQYEQYF.